Listed below are T cell receptor beta chains from one sample, sequenced in a study of cytomegalovirus exposure and HLA in healthy donors. TCRdb's table, derived via immunoSEQ multiplex PCR, lists solely in-frame clones and lacks some. The sample has about 140,000 clones, approximately 80% seen once. The sequencing input was PBMCs. These receptors were collected from a man aged 25-45 years in good health and CMV-seropositive. Each CDR3 is given without its conserved first and last residue.

TRBV7-3	TRBJ2-6	ASSSRGGPGANVLT
TRBV13	TRBJ2-1	ASSLGLAGTNEQF
TRBV25-1	TRBJ1-2	ASRSGGGYGYT
TRBV7-3	TRBJ2-5	ASSLSGDRVQETQY
TRBV19	TRBJ1-5	ASNPGLAQPQH
TRBV18	TRBJ2-1	ASSPLTSGDEQF
TRBV7-3	TRBJ2-7	ASDKRTGSSYEQY
TRBV6-5	TRBJ2-3	ASSYMPIAGTDTQY
TRBV2	TRBJ1-1	ASSEARTGVNEAF
TRBV5-1	TRBJ2-3	ASSLSGTGWGDTQY
TRBV27	TRBJ2-7	ASSQLAGASYEQY
TRBV11-3	TRBJ2-5	ASSLPAGPRWEQY
TRBV2	TRBJ1-5	ASRGSDRSINQPQH
TRBV2	TRBJ1-4	ASGGSGTGNEKLF
TRBV5-4	TRBJ2-1	ASRTIAGGPHEQF
TRBV5-1	TRBJ2-5	ASSLRWGNQETQY
TRBV6-6	TRBJ1-1	ASNPPGGKDTEAF
TRBV5-5	TRBJ2-7	ASSRPGGSYEQY
TRBV15	TRBJ1-5	ATSRGSTANQPQH
TRBV18	TRBJ1-3	ASSRSSGNTIY